This T cell receptor beta chain was profiled in a study of human T cells and chemical hapten exposure. Overall study: The patients, most of them female, presented with alopecia areata, totalis or universalis. How much TCR each sample yielded varied, mostly because pooled library volumes differed slightly.

One entry per CDR3 protein results from TCRdb running MiXCR on the RACE reads. Counted here are 350,000 to 400,000 distinct CDR3 sequences, roughly 4.6% occurring once; the ten biggest clones make up approximately 2.8%. This clonotype appeared many times. Time point here: pre-sensitization, week 0. Regarding treatment: therapeutic diphenylcyclopropenone sensitization with weekly scalp DPC. The source material was whole blood, sampled in connection with sensitization to the hapten diphenylcyclopropenone (DPC). The source is a woman between 45 and 60 years old with alopecia areata. Some clones in this sample may be carry-over from other donors' samples.

CDR3 DNA sequence: TGTGCCAGCAGCCGGGGAAGCAATGAGCAGTTCTTC. It codes for CASSRGSNEQFF. This sequence joins TRBV3-1 and TRBJ2-1; no clear D. The germline V gene encodes CDR1 LGHDT and CDR2 YNNKEL (reference sequence). The CDR3 loop spans 12 amino acids. The germline V and J ends were trimmed by 4 bases and 6 bases, with 7 bases remaining between them.